This T cell receptor beta chain was captured in a study of tissue T cells after allogeneic stem cell transplantation. General study findings and limits: Few T cell clones were shared across patients, but motif clusters showed tissue-specific shared signatures.

Time point here: mouse harvest day 14 after allogeneic transplant. Tail vein injection delivered 10^7 T-cell-depleted bone marrow cells and 10^6 splenic CD5+ T cells. Only in-frame clones appear in the TCRdb table, and some are missing; sequencing was by immunoSEQ multiplex PCR. Of fewer than 4,000 clones listed, roughly half were seen once; the top ten hold 20% to 25%. Comments on this clone: Antigen unknown. Gene names follow the mouse nomenclature.

Sequencing input: gut tissue. This clonotype was sampled from a female BALB/c mouse given C57BL/6 T cells with graft-versus-host disease after an allogeneic hematopoietic cell transplant.

The CDR3 sequence is CASSPQGVSYEQYF. The covered CDR3 bases are TGTGCCAGCTCCCCTCAGGGGGTCTCCTATGAACAGTAC. The chain is built from TRBV12-2 and TRBJ2-7; 7 bases align to TRBD1. Sequencing ends 1 residue short of the CDR3 end; the germline J gene provides the rest. Germline V gene sequence: CDR1 SGHLS, CDR2 HYDKME. Trimming at V came to 4 bases and at J to 0 bases, leaving 5 bases not matched to a gene. This CDR3 is 14 amino acids long. Full variable domain (missing parts from reference TRBV12-2 and TRBJ2-7): NSGVVQSPRYIIKGKGERSILKCIPISGHLSVAWYQQTQGQELKFFIQHYDKMERDKGNLPSRFSVQQFDDYHSEMNMSALELEDSAVYFCASSPQGVSYEQYFGPGTRLTVL.